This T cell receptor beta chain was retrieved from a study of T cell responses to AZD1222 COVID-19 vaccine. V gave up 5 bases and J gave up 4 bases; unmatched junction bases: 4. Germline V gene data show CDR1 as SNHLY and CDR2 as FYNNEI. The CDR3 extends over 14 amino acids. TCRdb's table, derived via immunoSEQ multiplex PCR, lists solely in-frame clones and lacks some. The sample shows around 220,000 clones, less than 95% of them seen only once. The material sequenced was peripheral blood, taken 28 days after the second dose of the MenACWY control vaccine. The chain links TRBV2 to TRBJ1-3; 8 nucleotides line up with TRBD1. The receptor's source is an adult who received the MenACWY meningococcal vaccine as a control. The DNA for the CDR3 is TGTGCCAGCAGTTACGGGACAGGCGGAAACACCATATATTTT. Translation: CASSYGTGGNTIYF.